The 5 T cell receptor beta chains in this list originate from one sample, sequenced in a study of OX40 agonist ivuxolimab in advanced cancers. Sequenced by immunoSEQ multiplex PCR; TCRdb stores in-frame clones only, minus some. This sample carries roughly 56,000 clones, under 90% of them seen once, and the ten largest clones take more than 1.1%. This sample comprised CD4+ or CD8+ T cells sorted from blood, obtained in a trial of the OX40 agonist ivuxolimab. The receptors here all came from an adult with an advanced solid tumor such as melanoma, head and neck, liver or kidney cancer.

V gene TRBV7-9 combines with J gene TRBJ2-2; unclear D gene. V was cut by 5 bases and J by 6 bases, with 10 bases left in between. CDR3 size: 13 residues. Germline CDR1 reads SEHNR; CDR2 reads FQNEAQ (reference sequence). Here the CDR3 reads CASSLFQPGELFF. CDR3 nucleotides: TGTGCCAGCAGCCTCTTCCAGCCCGGGGAGCTGTTTTTT.

The chain carries TRBV5-1 and TRBJ1-3; D may be TRBD1 (6 bases). The CDR3 has 15 amino acids. Germline V gene lookup returns CDR1 SGHRS and CDR2 YFSETQ. V lost 5 bases, J lost 0 bases, and 12 bases lay in between. CDR3 DNA sequence: TGCGCCAGCAGAGAAGGACAGATCTCTGGAAACACCATATATTTT. Translation: CASREGQISGNTIYF.

The chain is built from TRBV11-1 and TRBJ2-3; D remains unclear. CDR3 size: 14 residues. Germline CDR1 is SGHAT and CDR2 is FQDESV (reference sequence). Trimming took 4 bases from V and 2 from J, leaving 10 bases between them. Here the CDR3 DNA reads TGTGCCAGCAGCTCTCGGCAGTACACAGATACGCAGTATTTT. Protein product: CASSSRQYTDTQYF.

This clone appeared once. V is TRBV19 and J is TRBJ2-1; 10 bases are shared with TRBD1. The germline V gene has CDR1 LNHDA and CDR2 SQIVND (reference sequence). V shed 9 bases, J shed 5 bases, and the junction held 7 bases outside the gene matches. The CDR3 contains 14 residues. For the CDR3, the DNA is TGTGCCAGCGAGCGGGACAGGGGCCACAATGAGCAGTTCTTC. Translation: CASERDRGHNEQFF.

There are a few counts of this clone. The chain's CDR3 is CASVPGTFNEQFF. Here the CDR3 DNA reads TGTGCCAGCGTCCCTGGGACCTTCAATGAGCAGTTCTTC. The chain joins TRBV2 to TRBJ2-1, with D possibly called TRBD1 or TRBD2 (5 bases each). From germline, CDR1 is SNHLY and CDR2 FYNNEI. V lost 8 bases and J 6 bases, leaving 14 bases between the germline ends. This CDR3 region has 13 residues.